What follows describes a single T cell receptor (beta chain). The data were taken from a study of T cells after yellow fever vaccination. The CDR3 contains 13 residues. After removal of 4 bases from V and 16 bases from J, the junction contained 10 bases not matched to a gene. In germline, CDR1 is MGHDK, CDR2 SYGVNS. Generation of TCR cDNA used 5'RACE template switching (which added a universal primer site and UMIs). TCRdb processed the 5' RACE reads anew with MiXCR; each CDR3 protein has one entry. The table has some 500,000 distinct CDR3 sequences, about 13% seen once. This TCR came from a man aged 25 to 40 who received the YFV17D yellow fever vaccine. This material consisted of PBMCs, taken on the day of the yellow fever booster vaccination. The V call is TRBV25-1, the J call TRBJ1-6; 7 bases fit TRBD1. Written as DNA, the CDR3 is TGTGCCAGCAGTGGGGACAGCCATTTCGAGCTCCACTTT. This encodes CASSGDSHFELHF.